Listed below are T cell receptor beta chains from one sample, sequenced in a study of CD8 T cells in Susac syndrome. TCRdb itself ran the immunoSEQ multiplex PCR reads through MiXCR, one entry per CDR3 protein. The top ten clones hold over 0.1% of a sample with hundreds of thousands of distinct CDR3 sequences, 92% of them seen once. The sequencing sample was made of CD8+ T cells from PBMCs. Receptor source: a human donor with multiple sclerosis. CDR3s include the opening cysteine and the closing phenylalanine or tryptophan. A D gene is named only where the DNA matches it firmly. A clone size is listed for some rows: how often the clone was seen (once, few, many), or a class if it is expanded.

>.|TRBJ2-7|TRBD2|TRBV12-3/TRBV12-4
CASTYRLAAIYEQYF
TGTGCCAGCACCTATCGACTAGCGGCGATATACGAGCAGTACTTC
>.|TRBJ2-1|.|TRBV29-1
CSVWDYNEQFF
TGCAGCGTCTGGGATTACAATGAGCAGTTCTTC
>.|TRBJ2-2|.|TRBV13
CASSLGGGTSAGELFF
TGTGCCAGCAGCTTAGGAGGGGGGACGTCTGCCGGGGAGCTGTTTTTT
>.|TRBJ1-3|.|TRBV10-3
CAISPAGGNTIYF
TGTGCCATCAGTCCCGCCGGGGGAAACACCATATATTTT
>.|TRBJ1-1|TRBD1|TRBV28
CASSSLGTGVNTEAFF
TGTGCCAGCAGTTCGTTAGGGACAGGGGTGAACACTGAAGCTTTCTTT
>.|TRBJ1-1|TRBD1|TRBV15
CATSRDRGLGTEAFF
TGTGCCACCAGCAGGGACAGGGGGCTTGGCACTGAAGCTTTCTTT
>.|TRBJ2-5|TRBD1|TRBV5-1
CASSPLGQQQETQYF
TGCGCCAGCAGCCCATTGGGACAGCAACAAGAGACCCAGTACTTC
>.|TRBJ1-2|TRBD1|TRBV12-3/TRBV12-4
CASSLARTGGGHGYTF
TGTGCCAGCAGTTTAGCCCGGACAGGGGGGGGCCATGGCTACACCTTC
>.|TRBJ2-1|.|TRBV6-6
CAIGDWRNEQFF
TGTGCCATCGGAGATTGGCGCAATGAGCAGTTCTTC
>.|TRBJ2-1|TRBD2|TRBV9
CASSEGLAPLDEQFF
TGTGCCAGCAGCGAAGGACTAGCCCCCCTCGATGAGCAGTTCTTC
>.|TRBJ2-5|TRBD2|TRBV15
CATSANRAGGPGVTQYF
TGTGCCACCAGCGCTAATCGAGCGGGGGGGCCGGGGGTGACCCAGTACTTC
>.|TRBJ2-4|.|TRBV6-6
CASSYPGSKNIQYF
TGTGCCAGCAGTTACCCGGGGAGCAAAAACATTCAGTACTTC
>few|TRBJ2-3|TRBD2|TRBV27
CASSPTSGITDTQYF
TGTGCCAGCAGTCCGACTAGCGGGATCACAGATACGCAGTATTTT
>.|TRBJ2-3|TRBD1|TRBV3-1
CASSQLTGMDRDTQYF
TGTGCCAGCAGCCAACTGACAGGGATGGATAGGGATACGCAGTATTTT
>few|TRBJ1-2|.|TRBV12-3/TRBV12-4
CASSLGGPYGYTF
TGTGCCAGCAGTTTGGGGGGGCCCTATGGCTACACCTTC
>.|TRBJ2-5|.|TRBV30
CAWTGDETQYF
TGTGCCTGGACAGGGGACGAGACCCAGTACTTC
>.|TRBJ1-1|.|TRBV6-2/TRBV6-3
CASSGLVWGNTEAFF
TGTGCCAGCAGTGGCTTAGTCTGGGGGAACACTGAAGCTTTCTTT
>.|TRBJ2-5|.|TRBV15
CATADFGLQTQYF
TGTGCCACGGCGGATTTCGGCCTTCAGACCCAGTACTTC
>.|TRBJ2-1|TRBD2|TRBV7-2
CASSAWTSGNNEQFF
TGTGCCAGCAGCGCCTGGACTAGCGGGAACAATGAGCAGTTCTTC